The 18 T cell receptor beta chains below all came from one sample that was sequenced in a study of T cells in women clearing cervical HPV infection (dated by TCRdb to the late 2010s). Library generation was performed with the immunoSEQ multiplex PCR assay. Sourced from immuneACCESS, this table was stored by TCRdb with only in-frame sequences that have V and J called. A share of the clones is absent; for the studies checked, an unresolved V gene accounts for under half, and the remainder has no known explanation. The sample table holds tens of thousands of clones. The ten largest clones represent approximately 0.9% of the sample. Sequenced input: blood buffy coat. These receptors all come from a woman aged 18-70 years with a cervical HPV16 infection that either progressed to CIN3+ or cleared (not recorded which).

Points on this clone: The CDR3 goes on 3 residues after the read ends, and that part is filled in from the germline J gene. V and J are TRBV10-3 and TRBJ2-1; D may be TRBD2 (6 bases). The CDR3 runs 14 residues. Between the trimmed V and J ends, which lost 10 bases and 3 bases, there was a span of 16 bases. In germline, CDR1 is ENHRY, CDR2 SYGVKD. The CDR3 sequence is CATRGGSNYNEQFF. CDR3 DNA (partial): TGTGCCACCCGTGGAGGGTCCAACTACAATGAG.

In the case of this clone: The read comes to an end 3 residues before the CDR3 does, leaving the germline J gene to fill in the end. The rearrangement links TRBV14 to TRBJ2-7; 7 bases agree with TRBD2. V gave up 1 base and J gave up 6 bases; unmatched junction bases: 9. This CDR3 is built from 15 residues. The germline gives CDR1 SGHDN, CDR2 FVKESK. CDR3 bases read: TGTGCCAGCAGCCAAGGTGCGCAGAGGACTAGCGAG. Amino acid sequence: CASSQGAQRTSE. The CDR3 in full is CASSQGAQRTSEQYF.

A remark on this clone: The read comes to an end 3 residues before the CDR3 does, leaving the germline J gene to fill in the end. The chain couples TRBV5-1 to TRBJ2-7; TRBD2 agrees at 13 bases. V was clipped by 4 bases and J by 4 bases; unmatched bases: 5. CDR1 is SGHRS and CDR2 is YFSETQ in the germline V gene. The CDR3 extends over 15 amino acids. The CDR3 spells CASSGWTSGGYEQYF. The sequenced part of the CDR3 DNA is TGCGCCAGCAGCGGGTGGACTAGCGGGGGATACGAG.

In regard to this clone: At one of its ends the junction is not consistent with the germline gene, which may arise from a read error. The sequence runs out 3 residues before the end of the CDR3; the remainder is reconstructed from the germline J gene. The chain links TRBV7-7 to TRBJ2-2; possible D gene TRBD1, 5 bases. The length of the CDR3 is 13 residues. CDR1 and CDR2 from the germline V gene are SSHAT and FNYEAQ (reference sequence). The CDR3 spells CASSFAGSGELFF. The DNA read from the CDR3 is TGTGCTAGCAGCTTCGCAGGGTCCGGGGAG.

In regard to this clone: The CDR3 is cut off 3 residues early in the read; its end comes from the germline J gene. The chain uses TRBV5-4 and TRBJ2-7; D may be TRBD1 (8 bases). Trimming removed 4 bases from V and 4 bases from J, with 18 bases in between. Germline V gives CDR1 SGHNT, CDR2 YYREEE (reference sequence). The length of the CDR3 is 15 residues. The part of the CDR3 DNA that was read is TGTGCCAGCAGCAAGGGGGGGACAGGTATTTACGAG. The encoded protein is CASSKGGTGIYE. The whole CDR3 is CASSKGGTGIYEQYF.

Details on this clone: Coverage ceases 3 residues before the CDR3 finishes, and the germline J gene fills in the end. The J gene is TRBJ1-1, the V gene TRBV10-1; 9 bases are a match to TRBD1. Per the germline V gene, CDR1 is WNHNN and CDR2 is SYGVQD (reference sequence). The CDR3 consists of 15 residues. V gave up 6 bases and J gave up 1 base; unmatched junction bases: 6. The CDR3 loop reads CASSPGQGSNTEAFF. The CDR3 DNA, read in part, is TGCGCCAGCAGCCCGGGACAGGGCTCGAACACTGAA.

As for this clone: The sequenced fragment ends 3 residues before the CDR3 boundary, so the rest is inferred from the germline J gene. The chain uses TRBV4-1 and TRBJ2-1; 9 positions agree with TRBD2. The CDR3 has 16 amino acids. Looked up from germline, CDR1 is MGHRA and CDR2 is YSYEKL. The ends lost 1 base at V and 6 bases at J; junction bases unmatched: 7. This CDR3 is CASSQGGGGVFNEQFF. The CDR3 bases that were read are TGCGCCAGCAGCCAAGGCGGCGGGGGGGTTTTCAATGAG.

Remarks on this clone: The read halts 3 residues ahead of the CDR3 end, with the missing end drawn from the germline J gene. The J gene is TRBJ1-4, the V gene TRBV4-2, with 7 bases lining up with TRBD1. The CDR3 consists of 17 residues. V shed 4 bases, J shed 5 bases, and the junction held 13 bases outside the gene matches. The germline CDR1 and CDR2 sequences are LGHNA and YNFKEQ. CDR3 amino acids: CASSRDRVGAKNEKLFF. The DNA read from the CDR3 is TGTGCCAGCAGCCGTGACAGGGTCGGAGCCAAAAATGAAAAA.

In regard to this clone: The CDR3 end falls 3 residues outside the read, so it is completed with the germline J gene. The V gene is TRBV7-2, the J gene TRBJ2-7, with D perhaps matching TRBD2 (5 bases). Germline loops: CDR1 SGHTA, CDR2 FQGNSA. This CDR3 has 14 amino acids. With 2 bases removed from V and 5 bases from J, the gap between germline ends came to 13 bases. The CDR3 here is CASSLNSGVDEQYF. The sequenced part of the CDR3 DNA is TGTGCCAGCAGCTTAAACTCCGGGGTTGACGAG.

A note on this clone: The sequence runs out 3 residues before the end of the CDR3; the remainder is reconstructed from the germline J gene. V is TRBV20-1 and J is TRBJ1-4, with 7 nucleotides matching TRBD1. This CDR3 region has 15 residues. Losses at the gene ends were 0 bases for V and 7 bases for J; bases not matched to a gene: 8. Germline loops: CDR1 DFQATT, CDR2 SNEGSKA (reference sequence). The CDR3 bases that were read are TGCAGTGCTAGAGATCGAAGACAGGGAGTTGAAAAA. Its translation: CSARDRRQGVEK. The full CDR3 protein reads CSARDRRQGVEKLFF.

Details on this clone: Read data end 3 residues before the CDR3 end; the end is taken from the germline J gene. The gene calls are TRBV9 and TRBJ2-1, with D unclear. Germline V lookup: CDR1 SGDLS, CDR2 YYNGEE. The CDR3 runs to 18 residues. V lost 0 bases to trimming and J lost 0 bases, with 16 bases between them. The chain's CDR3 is CASSVGVGLASSYNEQFF. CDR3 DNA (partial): TGTGCCAGCAGCGTAGGGGTTGGGCTCGCCAGCTCCTACAATGAG.

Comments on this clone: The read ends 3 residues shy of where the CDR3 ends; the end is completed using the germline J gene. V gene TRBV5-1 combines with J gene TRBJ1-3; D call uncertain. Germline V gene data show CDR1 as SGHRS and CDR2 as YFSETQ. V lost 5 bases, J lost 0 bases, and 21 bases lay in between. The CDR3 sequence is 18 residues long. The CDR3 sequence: CASSPSIPNSGSGNTIYF. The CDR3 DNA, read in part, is TGCGCCAGCAGTCCTAGCATCCCAAACTCCGGCTCTGGAAACACC.

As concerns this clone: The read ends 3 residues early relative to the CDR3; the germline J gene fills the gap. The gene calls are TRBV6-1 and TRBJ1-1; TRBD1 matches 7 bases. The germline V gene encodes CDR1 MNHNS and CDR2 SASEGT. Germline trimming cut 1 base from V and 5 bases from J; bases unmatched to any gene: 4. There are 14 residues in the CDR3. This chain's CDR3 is CASSEETGRTEAFF. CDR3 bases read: TGTGCCAGCAGTGAAGAGACAGGGCGGACTGAA.

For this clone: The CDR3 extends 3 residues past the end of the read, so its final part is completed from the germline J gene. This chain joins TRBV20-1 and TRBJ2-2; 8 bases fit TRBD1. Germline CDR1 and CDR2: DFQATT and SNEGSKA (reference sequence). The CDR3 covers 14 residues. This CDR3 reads CSAPRTGKDEKLFF. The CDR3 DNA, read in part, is TGCAGTGCACCCCGGACAGGGAAGGATGAAAAG.

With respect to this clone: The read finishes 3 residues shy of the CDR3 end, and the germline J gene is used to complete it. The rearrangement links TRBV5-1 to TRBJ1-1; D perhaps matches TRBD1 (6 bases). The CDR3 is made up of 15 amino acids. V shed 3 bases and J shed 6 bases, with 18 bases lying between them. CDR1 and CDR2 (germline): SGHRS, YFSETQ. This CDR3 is CASSWDMGALSEAFF. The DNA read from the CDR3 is TGCGCCAGCAGCTGGGATATGGGGGCGCTTTCTGAA. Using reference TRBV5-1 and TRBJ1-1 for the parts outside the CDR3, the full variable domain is KAGVTQTPRYLIKTRGQQVTLSCSPISGHRSVSWYQQTPGQGLQFLFEYFSETQRNKGNFPGRFSGRQFSNSRSEMNVSTLELGDSALYLCASSWDMGALSEAFFGQGTRLTVV.

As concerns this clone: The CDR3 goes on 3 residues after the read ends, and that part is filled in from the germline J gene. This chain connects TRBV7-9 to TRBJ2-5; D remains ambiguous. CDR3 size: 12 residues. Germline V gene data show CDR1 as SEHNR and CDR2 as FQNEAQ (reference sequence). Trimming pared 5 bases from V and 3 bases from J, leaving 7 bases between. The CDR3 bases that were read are TGTGCCAGCAGCCTTCTAAAAGAGACC. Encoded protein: CASSLLKET. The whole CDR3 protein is CASSLLKETQYF.

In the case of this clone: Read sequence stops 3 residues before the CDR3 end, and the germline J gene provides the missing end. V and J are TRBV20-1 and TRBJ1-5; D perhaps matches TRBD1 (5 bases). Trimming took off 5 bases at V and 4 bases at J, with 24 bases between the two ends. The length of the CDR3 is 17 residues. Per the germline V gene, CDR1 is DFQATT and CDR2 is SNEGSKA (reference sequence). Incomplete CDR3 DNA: TGCAGTGCTTCGACAGCCCGCCCGGCGATAGGAAATCAGCCC. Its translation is CSASTARPAIGNQP. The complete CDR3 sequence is CSASTARPAIGNQPQHF.

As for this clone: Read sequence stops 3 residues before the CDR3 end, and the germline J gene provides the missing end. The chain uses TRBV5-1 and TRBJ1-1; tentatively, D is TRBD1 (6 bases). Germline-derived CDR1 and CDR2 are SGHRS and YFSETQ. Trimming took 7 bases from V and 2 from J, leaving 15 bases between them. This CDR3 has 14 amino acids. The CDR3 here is CASYPGTPNTEAFF. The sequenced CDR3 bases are TGCGCCAGCTATCCCGGGACACCTAACACTGAA.